These T cell receptor beta chains were read from a single sample in a study of cytomegalovirus exposure and HLA in healthy donors. Sequencing was performed with immunoSEQ multiplex PCR; in TCRdb, only in-frame clones are kept and a portion is missing. The sample lists approximately 180,000 clones; 82% were seen once. The sample comprised PBMCs. All receptors derive from a woman between 18 and 29 years old in good health and CMV-seronegative. Both conserved end residues are part of each CDR3. D genes are given only for firm matches. Not every row has a clone size; where given, it reads once, few, many or a size class.

clone_size j_call v_call d_call cdr3_aa cdr3_nt
few TRBJ2-2 TRBV4-3 . CASSPGPARDTGELFF TGCGCCAGCAGCCCAGGTCCGGCCAGGGACACCGGGGAGCTGTTTTTT
once TRBJ2-2 TRBV29-1 . CSVAGSGAGELFF TGCAGCGTTGCCGGGAGCGGTGCCGGGGAGCTGTTTTTT
. TRBJ2-7 TRBV27 TRBD1 CASSLGTGVREQYF TGTGCCAGCAGTTTAGGGACAGGGGTCCGGGAGCAGTACTTC
. TRBJ2-5 TRBV27 . CASSPSRGSVPGGQYF TGTGCCAGCTCCCCTAGTCGGGGGTCCGTTCCTGGCGGGCAGTACTTC
. TRBJ1-5 TRBV7-9 . CASSLTRVGAGQPQHF TGTGCCAGCAGCTTAACTCGGGTTGGGGCTGGTCAGCCCCAGCATTTT
. TRBJ2-2 TRBV4-3 TRBD2 CASSQDTVRAGGHTGELFF TGCGCCAGCAGCCAAGATACGGTCCGGGCGGGAGGACACACCGGGGAGCTGTTTTTT
. TRBJ2-1 TRBV30 . CAWISVTSYNEQFF TGTGCCTGGATATCAGTTACGTCCTACAATGAGCAGTTCTTC
. TRBJ2-5 TRBV4-3 TRBD2 CASSQDSSGTETQYF TGCGCCAGCAGCCAAGATTCGAGCGGGACTGAGACCCAGTACTTC
. TRBJ2-2 TRBV10-2 . CASRDLQGTTGELFF TGCGCCAGCAGGGACTTACAGGGTACTACCGGGGAGCTGTTTTTT
. TRBJ1-3 TRBV2 . CASHRDNGNTIYF TGTGCCAGCCACCGGGACAACGGAAACACCATATATTTT
once TRBJ2-7 TRBV28 . CASSVQGSTSQQYF TGTGCCAGCAGTGTACAGGGTTCAACCTCCCAGCAGTACTTC
. TRBJ1-5 TRBV7-2 TRBD1 CASSSDRNAGQPQHF TGTGCCAGCAGCTCGGACAGGAACGCAGGTCAGCCCCAGCATTTT
. TRBJ2-2 TRBV5-1 TRBD2 CASSPGGGRGLALAGELFF TGCGCCAGCAGCCCGGGAGGCGGGCGGGGACTAGCGTTGGCCGGGGAGCTGTTTTTT
few TRBJ2-2 TRBV4-1 TRBD2 CASSQGGRNTGELFF TGCGCCAGCAGCCAAGGCGGGAGGAACACCGGGGAGCTGTTTTTT
few TRBJ2-2 TRBV4-2 TRBD2 CASSQAASGSTGELFF TGTGCCAGCAGCCAAGCGGCTAGCGGGTCCACCGGGGAGCTGTTTTTT
. TRBJ2-1 TRBV19 TRBD2 CASREGLAAYNEQFF TGTGCCAGTAGGGAGGGACTAGCGGCCTACAATGAGCAGTTCTTC
. TRBJ1-6 TRBV28 TRBD1 CASSEDRGRTNSPLHF TGTGCCAGCAGTGAGGACAGGGGGCGGACTAATTCACCCCTCCACTTT
few TRBJ1-1 TRBV6-1 . CAIRGVGGNTEAFF TGTGCCATTCGCGGGGTCGGTGGGAACACTGAAGCTTTCTTT
. TRBJ2-1 TRBV19 TRBD1 CASSIGGTGGNNEQFF TGTGCCAGTAGTATAGGTGGGACAGGGGGAAACAATGAGCAGTTCTTC
. TRBJ1-1 TRBV28 . CASSLSRNTEAFF TGTGCCAGCAGTTTATCCAGGAACACTGAAGCTTTCTTT